The 22 T cell receptor beta chains below were found in one sample sequenced in a study of regulatory T cells in long-lasting Graves disease. Regarding time point: newly diagnosed GD, antithyroid drugs for less than 3 months. Extracted PBMC RNA gave rise to the TCR library. Investigators prepared the TCR beta libraries by applying iRepertoire HTBI primers and Arm-PCR of CDR3 regions. MiXCR, run by TCRdb on the multiplex PCR reads, gives a single entry per CDR3 protein. The sample comprises about 500,000 distinct CDR3 sequences, around 12% of which are singletons, and 8.9% rests with the top ten. These sequences were also reported in another study, on T cells in Graves' hyperthyroidism and ophthalmopathy.

The specimen was peripheral blood mononuclear cells (PBMCs), collected at new diagnosis, from a patient treated with antithyroid drugs. The receptors were gathered from a woman in her 30s with Graves disease.

This clonotype has ten or more counts. The rearrangement joins TRBV5-1 to TRBJ1-4; the match to TRBD1 covers 9 bases. The V gene end was trimmed by 4 bases and the J gene end by 3 bases; junction bases not matched to a gene: 7. Per germline, CDR1 SGHRS and CDR2 YFSETQ. The CDR3 consists of 16 residues. CDR3 amino acids: CASSTGTGRANEKLFF. CDR3 in DNA: TGCGCCAGCAGCACAGGGACAGGGAGGGCTAATGAAAAACTGTTTTTT.

This clonotype showed up many times. V is TRBV28 and J is TRBJ2-2; the D gene is possibly TRBD2 (6 bases). Germline V lookup: CDR1 MDHEN, CDR2 SYDVKM. Between the trimmed V and J ends, which lost 10 bases and 7 bases, there was a span of 13 bases. The CDR3 has 12 residues. CDR3: CATSVGGGELFF. The CDR3 DNA sequence: TGTGCCACCTCTGTGGGGGGCGGGGAGCTGTTTTTT.

This clonotype was seen at least ten times. The chain combines TRBV7-8 with TRBJ1-1; TRBD1 agrees at 8 bases. There are 15 residues in the CDR3. Germline trimming cut 5 bases from V and 1 base from J; bases unmatched to any gene: 6. Germline loops: CDR1 SGHVS, CDR2 FQNEAQ. The CDR3 region is CASSTPGTGNTEAFF. CDR3 nucleotides: TGTGCCAGCAGCACGCCCGGGACAGGGAACACTGAAGCTTTCTTT.

This clonotype was detected a few times. The chain links TRBV18 to TRBJ2-2; 9 bases match TRBD1. The CDR3 spans 19 residues. The V gene's germline CDR1 is KGHSH and CDR2 LQKENI. The V segment lost 0 bases and the J segment 5 bases; nucleotides outside the gene matches: 13. CDR3 bases: TGTGCCAGCTCACCACCCACGCTCGACTACAGGGGGCGTACCGGGGAGCTGTTTTTT. This encodes CASSPPTLDYRGRTGELFF.

This clonotype was counted a few times. The chain has TRBV4-1 and TRBJ2-1; 7 nucleotides align to TRBD2. Per the germline V gene, CDR1 is MGHRA and CDR2 is YSYEKL. The CDR3 has 16 amino acids. The trim removed 3 bases at V and 4 bases at J, leaving 9 bases unmatched. The CDR3 DNA sequence: TGCGCCAGCAGCCAGGGGCTAGCGGAGAGATACAATGAGCAGTTCTTC. This codes for CASSQGLAERYNEQFF.

The gene calls are TRBV20-1 and TRBJ2-7; weak D call: TRBD2 (5 bases). The CDR3 is 13 amino acids. Trimming left V 5 bases short and J 2 bases short, with 13 bases between. Germline V lookup: CDR1 DFQATT, CDR2 SNEGSKA (reference sequence). CDR3 sequence reads: CSAPEAVTYEQYF. Here the CDR3 DNA reads TGCAGTGCTCCGGAGGCGGTAACCTACGAGCAGTACTTC.

The chain recombines TRBV27 with TRBJ2-1, with 10 nucleotides matching TRBD2. V trimming: 4 bases; J trimming: 3 bases; junction bases outside the gene matches: 18. Germline CDR1 is MNHEY and CDR2 is SMNVEV (reference sequence). The CDR3 is 20 amino acids. CDR3: CASSSYGRIAGGGYYNEQFF. For the CDR3, the DNA is TGTGCCAGCAGTTCATACGGAAGAATAGCGGGAGGTGGCTACTACAATGAGCAGTTCTTC.

This clonotype was detected ten times or more. CDR3 DNA sequence: TGTGCCAGCAGTCCACCGTGGACCGGCACGTCGGAGCAGTACTTC. Its translation: CASSPPWTGTSEQYF. The chain has TRBV12-3 or TRBV12-4 and TRBJ2-7; no reliable D call. The CDR3 consists of 15 residues. Trimming removed 5 bases from V and 7 bases from J, with 21 bases in between.

In its sample, this clonotype was seen many times. The chain carries TRBV11-3 and TRBJ2-2, with D tentatively TRBD1 (5 bases). V was pared by 2 bases and J by 2 bases, with 12 bases between. The CDR3 is 16 amino acids. The germline gives CDR1 SGHNT, CDR2 YENEEA. In DNA, the CDR3 is TGTGCCAGCAGCTTATGGGGCACAGAAAACACCGGGGAGCTGTTTTTT. It specifies CASSLWGTENTGELFF.

Details on this clonotype: Being one base from a much bigger clone, this may be a read error. The chain uses TRBV27 and TRBJ2-1; TRBD2 aligns across 7 bases. The CDR3 is made up of 17 amino acids. The V gene end was trimmed by 5 bases and the J gene end by 2 bases; junction bases not matched to a gene: 12. Germline V gives CDR1 MNHEY, CDR2 SMNVEV (reference sequence). CDR3 in amino acids: CASSLLWGGETYNEQFF. In DNA form, the CDR3 reads TGTGCCAGCAGTCTCCTCTGGGGAGGGGAGACCTACAATGAGCAGTTCTTC.

This clonotype came up many times. J is TRBJ1-1 and V is TRBV5-1; D might be TRBD1 (5 bases). Trimming stripped 3 bases from V and 4 bases from J, with 16 bases between. Germline CDR1 and CDR2: SGHRS and YFSETQ. This CDR3 is 15 amino acids long. CDR3 DNA sequence: TGCGCCAGCAGCTCCTCTCCAGGGTTTTCCACTGAAGCTTTCTTT. Protein: CASSSSPGFSTEAFF. Complete variable domain (other parts from reference TRBV5-1 and TRBJ1-1): KAGVTQTPRYLIKTRGQQVTLSCSPISGHRSVSWYQQTPGQGLQFLFEYFSETQRNKGNFPGRFSGRQFSNSRSEMNVSTLELGDSALYLCASSSSPGFSTEAFFGQGTRLTVV.

This clonotype was counted ten times or more. The V and J genes are TRBV12-3 or TRBV12-4 and TRBJ2-7; D is tentatively TRBD1 or TRBD2 (5 bases each). The CDR3 has 13 residues. V was cut by 6 bases and J by 0 bases, with 9 bases left in between. CDR3 residues: CASRGVSSYEQYF. CDR3 sequence (DNA): TGTGCCAGCAGGGGGGTGAGCTCCTACGAGCAGTACTTC.

This clonotype was seen repeatedly, ten times or more. The genes are TRBV27 and TRBJ2-3; D gene uncertain. This CDR3 spans 13 amino acids. V dropped 4 bases and J dropped 6 bases, with 11 bases sitting between them. Germline values: CDR1 MNHEY, CDR2 SMNVEV (reference sequence). The DNA for the CDR3 is TGTGCCAGCAGTTCGGTGCGCTCCGATACGCAGTATTTT. Translated: CASSSVRSDTQYF.

The chain links TRBV7-8 to TRBJ2-7, with D possibly matching TRBD2 (6 bases). This CDR3 has 14 amino acids. The V end lost 5 bases, the J end lost 6 bases, and 17 bases lay between the germline ends. Germline loops: CDR1 SGHVS, CDR2 FQNEAQ. In DNA, the CDR3 is TGTGCCAGCAGCCCGTGGATGGAGGGGCGCGAGCAGTACTTC. This translates into CASSPWMEGREQYF.

This clonotype was recorded a few times. The chain recombines TRBV3-1 with TRBJ2-3, with 12 nucleotides matching TRBD2. Germline V lookup: CDR1 LGHDT, CDR2 YNNKEL (reference sequence). J was trimmed by 6 bases and V by 0 bases; bases with no gene match: 4. This CDR3 region has 16 residues. The CDR3 region is CASSQELAGGQDTQYF. Here the CDR3 DNA reads TGTGCCAGCAGCCAAGAACTAGCGGGAGGCCAGGATACGCAGTATTTT.

The table lists this clonotype with many counts. The chain links TRBV6-2 or TRBV6-3 to TRBJ2-1; 11 bases align to TRBD2. J lost 5 bases, V lost 0 bases, and 0 bases had no gene match. This CDR3 region has 15 residues. Germline V gene lookup returns CDR1 MNHEY and CDR2 SVGEGT. CDR3: CASSYSGLADNEQFF. In DNA, the CDR3 is TGTGCCAGCAGTTACTCGGGACTAGCGGACAATGAGCAGTTCTTC.

V and J are TRBV20-1 and TRBJ2-2; 7 bases are a match to TRBD2. The germline V gene encodes CDR1 DFQATT and CDR2 SNEGSKA (reference sequence). The CDR3 spans 15 residues. The V gene end was trimmed by 3 bases and the J gene end by 0 bases; junction bases not matched to a gene: 4. The DNA of the CDR3 is TGCAGTGCTAGGATCCGGGGGGCGAACACCGGGGAGCTGTTTTTT. The encoded protein is CSARIRGANTGELFF.

At least ten counts were recorded for this clonotype. The chain has TRBV28 and TRBJ2-1; D tentatively fits TRBD1 or TRBD2 (5 bases each). Germline V CDR1 and CDR2: MDHEN, SYDVKM. The CDR3 length is 18 residues. V shed 2 bases and J shed 2 bases, with 19 bases lying between them. The CDR3 protein is CASSLAYRDPPAYNEQFF. In nucleotides, the CDR3 is TGTGCCAGCAGTTTAGCTTACCGGGACCCACCAGCCTACAATGAGCAGTTCTTC.

This clonotype showed up many times. The CDR3 DNA sequence: TGTGCCAGTAGCCTCACAAGAGGTTGGGATACGCAGTATTTT. Translated: CASSLTRGWDTQYF. The chain links TRBV19 to TRBJ2-3; D gene ambiguous. V shed 6 bases and J shed 6 bases, with 16 bases lying between them. The CDR3 contains 14 residues. Germline values: CDR1 LNHDA, CDR2 SQIVND (reference sequence). The whole variable domain, filled in from reference TRBV19 and TRBJ2-3, reads DGGITQSPKYLFRKEGQNVTLSCEQNLNHDAMYWYRQDPGQGLRLIYYSQIVNDFQKGDIAEGYSVSREKKESFPLTVTSAQKNPTAFYLCASSLTRGWDTQYFGPGTRLTVL.

This clonotype has at least ten counts. The chain is built from TRBV29-1 and TRBJ1-1, with unresolved D. Germline CDR1 SQVTM, CDR2 ANQGSEA. The CDR3 extends over 14 amino acids. V was pared by 4 bases and J by 3 bases, with 15 bases between. Here the CDR3 DNA reads TGCAGCGTTGTAGGTAGCAGAAACCACACTGAAGCTTTCTTT. It encodes CSVVGSRNHTEAFF.

This clonotype has only a few counts. The chain carries TRBV20-1 and TRBJ1-4; D remains ambiguous. Looked up from germline, CDR1 is DFQATT and CDR2 is SNEGSKA (reference sequence). This CDR3 has 12 residues. V was clipped by 3 bases and J by 3 bases, with 5 bases between them. The CDR3 nucleotides are TGCAGTGCTAGGAACGCTAATGAAAAACTGTTTTTT. The encoded protein is CSARNANEKLFF.

This clonotype was counted a few times. The chain uses TRBV4-3 and TRBJ2-2; 8 bases map to TRBD1. Germline V gene data show CDR1 as LGHNA and CDR2 as YSLEER. V dropped 3 bases and J dropped 4; count of bases not matched to a gene: 4. This CDR3 region has 15 residues. CDR3 residues: CASSHRQGSTGELFF. The CDR3 DNA sequence: TGCGCCAGCAGCCACCGACAGGGGAGCACCGGGGAGCTGTTTTTT.